This T cell receptor beta chain is drawn from a study of shared clonotypes between healthy human individuals. Naive CD8 populations comprised CD45RO-negative cells positively selected for CCR7, excluding terminally differentiated effector memory CD45RA+ cells. Whole-study findings and limits: Sharing across four donors was highest in naive CD4 (roughly 5%) and lowest in memory CD8 (about 0.4%).

Sequencing was performed with immunoSEQ multiplex PCR; in TCRdb, only in-frame clones are kept and a portion is missing. The data show around 2,000,000 clones, with approximately 94% seen just once and 0.9% to 1.5% held by the top ten. Comments on this clone: Its antigen is unknown.

Trimming removed 3 bases from V and 4 bases from J; junction bases left unmatched: 6. CDR1 and CDR2 from the germline V gene are LGHNA and YSLEER. The CDR3 spans 16 residues. The J gene is TRBJ2-1, the V gene TRBV4-3, with 10 bases fitting TRBD2. Sequencing was done on a sample of naive CD8+ T cells sorted from blood. This clonotype originated in a man aged 18 to 29 in good health. The CDR3 bases are TGCGCCAGCAGCCAGCTCGGGACTAGCGTATACAATGAGCAGTTCTTC. Translating it yields CASSQLGTSVYNEQFF.